This T cell receptor (beta chain) originates from a study of control samples from healthy donors and cancer patients. Repertoires were generated with immunoSEQ multiplex PCR, while TCRdb's copy carries only in-frame clones and drops some. In the table there are 100,000 to 150,000 clones, approximately 84% of which are singletons. The CDR3 totals 15 residues. In germline, CDR1 is SGHDN, CDR2 FVKESK. V was trimmed by 0 bases and J by 7 bases, leaving 16 bases between them. The chain carries TRBV14 and TRBJ2-7, with D possibly being TRBD2 (5 bases). The source of this sequence is a man between 18 and 29 years old in good health. Source material: blood. CDR3 loop: CASSQEAADFEEQYF. The CDR3 DNA reads TGTGCCAGCAGCCAAGAGGCAGCGGACTTCGAAGAGCAGTACTTC.